This T cell receptor beta chain was observed in a study of blood T cell repertoires in COVID-19. About the research overall: Donors in the United States, Italy and Spain gave samples during acute or convalescent COVID-19. Sources were T cells, B-cell-depleted T cells, or PBMCs; the material itself was cDNA or gDNA.

The CDR3 is 14 residues long. After removal of 3 bases from V and 4 bases from J, the junction contained 3 bases not matched to a gene. Germline CDR1 SGHNT, CDR2 YYREEE (reference sequence). Per the original data handling: How many nucleated cells were present was estimated from reference gene primer amplification. Profiled with immunoSEQ multiplex PCR; TCRdb holds only in-frame clones, not every one. That table gives V, J and clone size, and the DNA gave D and trimming. The sample yields about 130,000 clones, around 85% seen once. The sequencing input was peripheral blood. The chain is built from TRBV5-4 and TRBJ1-2; 10 nucleotides line up with TRBD1. The sequence derives from an elderly woman with acute or convalescent COVID-19. The CDR3: CASSWTGGSYGYTF. The DNA of the CDR3 is TGTGCCAGCAGCTGGACAGGGGGGTCCTATGGCTACACCTTC.